The text below deals with one TCR beta chain. V gave up 7 bases and J gave up 4 bases; unmatched junction bases: 3. The CDR3 totals 13 residues. Germline V gives CDR1 MNHNS, CDR2 SASEGT. These data originate in a study of Graves' ophthalmopathy and Graves' hyperthyroidism. The authors amplified TCR beta CDR3 regions from RNA transcripts. RT-PCR with HTBI primers came first, then second-round multiplex PCR. Each CDR3 protein gets one entry after TCRdb re-called the multiplex PCR reads with MiXCR. The sample holds approximately 210,000 distinct CDR3 sequences, less than 30% seen once. V usage is TRBV6-1 and J usage is TRBJ2-5, with 10 nucleotides matching TRBD2. The clonotype comes from a man aged 50-60 years with Graves' ophthalmopathy. Sample: peripheral blood. This CDR3 reads CASKSGRAETQYF. In DNA form, the CDR3 reads TGTGCCAGCAAAAGCGGGAGGGCAGAGACCCAGTACTTC.